The clone carrying this T cell receptor (beta chain) appeared a few times. This entry belongs to a study of human T cells and chemical hapten exposure. CDR3 length: 16 residues. The V and J ends lost 3 bases and 6 bases, in that order; junction bases with no gene match: 8. Germline loops: CDR1 SGHRS, CDR2 YFSETQ. The time point: patch test 3, about 24 weeks after DPC sensitization. Sample treatment: therapeutic diphenylcyclopropenone sensitization with weekly scalp DPC. TCRdb reanalysed the RACE reads using MiXCR and keeps one entry per CDR3 protein. The sample has more than 80,000 distinct CDR3 sequences; roughly 10% are singletons.

This rearrangement joins TRBV5-1 to TRBJ2-1; 11 bases fit TRBD2. The sample was whole blood, taken in connection with sensitization to the hapten diphenylcyclopropenone (DPC). This sequence originates from a woman in her 50s with alopecia areata. Some clones in this sample may be carry-over from other donors' samples. Here the CDR3 DNA reads TGCGCCAGCAGCTCCGATAGCGGGAGGGCCTTCAATGAGCAGTTCTTC. It is translated as CASSSDSGRAFNEQFF.